Below are 27 T cell receptor beta chains sequenced from a single sample in a study of blood T cell repertoires in COVID-19. Only in-frame clones appear in the TCRdb table, and some are missing; sequencing was by immunoSEQ multiplex PCR. The data hold hundreds of thousands of clones, with around 86% observed a single time. The source material was PBMCs or T cells enriched from blood (not recorded which). These receptors came from a woman aged 45-59 years who had recovered from COVID-19.

This clone turned up a few times. The chain combines TRBV5-1 with TRBJ1-3; weak D call: TRBD1 (5 bases). The CDR3 is made up of 14 amino acids. With 4 bases removed from V and 4 bases from J, the gap between germline ends came to 12 bases. Germline CDR1 is SGHRS and CDR2 is YFSETQ. The CDR3 sequence is CASSGAGRGNTIYF. The CDR3 nucleotides read TGCGCCAGCAGCGGGGCAGGGAGGGGAAACACCATATATTTT.

About this clone: Its ends do not fully match the called genes, so a read error is possible. Other DNA sequences in this specimen translate into the identical CDR3. The chain links TRBV3-1 (or the pseudogene TRBV3-2) to TRBJ2-2, with D uncertain. The CDR3 consists of 16 residues. Germline V gene sequence: CDR1 LGHDT, CDR2 YNNKEL (reference sequence). The DNA of the CDR3 is TGCGCCAGCAGCCATACTATCCCCGCTAGCACCGGGGAGCTGTTTTTT. It encodes CASSHTIPASTGELFF.

The chain combines TRBV10-3 with TRBJ2-5, with D perhaps TRBD2 (6 bases). The CDR3 covers 11 residues. Looked up from germline, CDR1 is ENHRY and CDR2 is SYGVKD. V shed 10 bases and J shed 2 bases, with 8 bases lying between them. The DNA of the CDR3 is TGTGCCACCGGGGGTCAAGAGACCCAGTACTTC. Residues: CATGGQETQYF.

The chain joins TRBV29-1 to TRBJ2-1, with 9 bases identical to TRBD2. V lost 4 bases to trimming and J lost 2 bases; unmatched junction nucleotides: 3. This CDR3 has 14 amino acids. Germline CDR1 is SQVTM and CDR2 is ANQGSEA. CDR3 DNA: TGCAGCGTTGTAGTAGCGGGAGCCTACAATGAGCAGTTCTTC. Protein sequence: CSVVVAGAYNEQFF.

The rearrangement uses TRBV3-1 (or the pseudogene TRBV3-2) and TRBJ1-1; a weak D match, TRBD1 (6 bases). This CDR3 contains 14 residues. The V end was cut by 4 bases, the J end by 4 bases, with 13 bases between. Germline V gives CDR1 LGHDT, CDR2 YNNKEL (reference sequence). In DNA, the CDR3 is TGTGCCAGCAGCCTCACCCAAGGGGGCACTGAAGCTTTCTTT. Amino acid sequence: CASSLTQGGTEAFF.

The CDR3 reads CASRQLTGTTEAFF. CDR3 DNA sequence: TGTGCCAGCAGACAGTTGACAGGGACCACTGAAGCTTTCTTT. The chain employs TRBV28 and TRBJ1-1, with 7 positions matching TRBD1. Germline values: CDR1 MDHEN, CDR2 SYDVKM. There are 14 residues in the CDR3. V was pared by 6 bases and J by 4 bases, with 8 bases of the junction left unmatched.

The chain combines TRBV28 with TRBJ1-2; 10 bases line up with TRBD1. Trimming removed 2 bases from V and 8 bases from J; junction bases left unmatched: 11. Germline CDR1 is MDHEN and CDR2 is SYDVKM. There are 16 residues in the CDR3. The CDR3 region is CASSLGLGTGAPGYTF. The CDR3, as DNA: TGTGCCAGCAGTTTAGGGTTGGGGACAGGGGCGCCGGGCTACACCTTC.

This chain uses TRBV2 with TRBJ2-1; weak D call: TRBD2 (6 bases). Germline V CDR1 and CDR2: SNHLY, FYNNEI. CDR3 length: 17 amino acids. Between the trimmed V and J ends, which lost 8 bases and 3 bases, there was a span of 23 bases. This CDR3 reads CASAGGNKGGNYNEQFF. The CDR3 region has the DNA TGTGCCAGCGCTGGCGGGAATAAAGGCGGGAACTACAATGAGCAGTTCTTC.

V usage is TRBV2 and J usage is TRBJ1-5, with D possibly matching TRBD1 (6 bases). Germline CDR1 SNHLY, CDR2 FYNNEI. CDR3 length: 14 residues. V was shortened by 7 bases and J by 0 bases, with 10 bases between the two germline ends. The CDR3 spells CASTGDDSNQPQHF. In DNA form, the CDR3 reads TGTGCCAGCACAGGGGACGATAGCAATCAGCCCCAGCATTTT. Using reference TRBV2 and TRBJ1-5 for the parts outside the CDR3, the full variable domain is EPEVTQTPSHQVTQMGQEVILRCVPISNHLYFYWYRQILGQKVEFLVSFYNNEISEKSEIFDDQFSVERPDGSNFTLKIRSTKLEDSAMYFCASTGDDSNQPQHFGDGTRLSIL.

The chain recombines TRBV28 with TRBJ2-7; tentatively, D is TRBD1 (5 bases). Looked up from germline, CDR1 is MDHEN and CDR2 is SYDVKM. V was pared by 8 bases and J by 1 base, with 9 bases between. The CDR3 length is 12 residues. CDR3 sequence (DNA): TGTGCCAGCCGAGCAGGGTCCTACGAGCAGTACTTC. Translated: CASRAGSYEQYF.

This clone has a handful of counts. V gene TRBV19 combines with J gene TRBJ1-1; 11 bases are shared with TRBD1. The CDR3 consists of 14 residues. The V gene's germline CDR1 is LNHDA and CDR2 SQIVND (reference sequence). The V and J ends lost 5 bases and 5 bases, in that order; junction bases with no gene match: 4. In DNA form, the CDR3 reads TGTGCCAGTAGTGCCCGGGACAGGGGGACTGAAGCTTTCTTT. Translation gives CASSARDRGTEAFF.

This rearrangement joins TRBV6-5 to TRBJ1-5, with 7 bases fitting TRBD1. The trim removed 4 bases at V and 3 bases at J, leaving 3 bases unmatched. The CDR3 spans 14 residues. Germline CDR1 is MNHEY and CDR2 is SVGAGI. The CDR3 nucleotides read TGTGCCAGCAGTTCGGACAGGTACAATCAGCCCCAGCATTTT. Amino acid sequence: CASSSDRYNQPQHF.

This sequence joins TRBV24-1 and TRBJ2-1, with D unresolved. CDR3 length equals 13 residues. Germline CDR1 is KGHDR and CDR2 is SFDVKD. V was cut by 3 bases and J by 9 bases, with 11 bases left in between. The CDR3 spells CATSDHILLEQFF. In nucleotides, the CDR3 is TGTGCCACCAGTGATCACATCTTGCTTGAGCAGTTCTTC.

The chain recombines TRBV29-1 with TRBJ1-1, with 8 positions matching TRBD1. Germline CDR1 and CDR2: SQVTM and ANQGSEA. The CDR3 totals 11 residues. Trimming cost V 6 bases and J 4 bases; bases outside gene matches: 1. For the CDR3, the DNA is TGCAGCGTCGGGACAGGCACTGAAGCTTTCTTT. Amino acid sequence: CSVGTGTEAFF.

This clone showed up just a few times. Other DNA sequences in the same sample also yield this CDR3. V is TRBV2 and J is TRBJ2-5, with D possibly being TRBD1 (5 bases). Trimming removed 3 bases from V and 4 bases from J, with 9 bases in between. The CDR3 is made up of 13 amino acids. Germline V CDR1 and CDR2: SNHLY, FYNNEI. The CDR3 loop reads CASSDQGRETQYF. The CDR3 nucleotides read TGTGCCAGCAGTGATCAGGGCAGAGAGACCCAGTACTTC.

The V gene is TRBV28, the J gene TRBJ2-3; TRBD1 matches at 8 bases. The CDR3 length is 15 residues. Germline V gene sequence: CDR1 MDHEN, CDR2 SYDVKM. V lost 6 bases and J lost 2; bases outside the gene matches: 7. In DNA form, the CDR3 reads TGTGCCAGCAGGAATAACAGGGGGAACACAGATACGCAGTATTTT. Translated: CASRNNRGNTDTQYF.

The chain links TRBV10-3 to TRBJ2-7; the D gene is possibly TRBD2 (5 bases). The V end was cut by 0 bases, the J end by 11 bases, with 8 bases between. This CDR3 is 11 amino acids long. The germline CDR1 and CDR2 sequences are ENHRY and SYGVKD. The CDR3 reads CAISESEVKYF. DNA for the CDR3: TGTGCCATCAGTGAGTCGGAGGTGAAGTACTTC.

This chain links TRBV5-1 with TRBJ2-1; 11 bases align to TRBD2. This CDR3 has 14 amino acids. From germline, CDR1 is SGHRS and CDR2 YFSETQ. After removal of 6 bases from V and 4 bases from J, the junction contained 3 bases not matched to a gene. The CDR3 protein is CASKLAGEYNEQFF. The CDR3 DNA reads TGCGCCAGCAAACTAGCGGGAGAGTACAATGAGCAGTTCTTC.

The sample holds a few counts of this clone. V and J are TRBV2 and TRBJ1-2; 8 bases are a match to TRBD1. The CDR3 has 13 residues. Germline V gene data show CDR1 as SNHLY and CDR2 as FYNNEI. The V and J ends lost 2 bases and 8 bases, in that order; junction bases with no gene match: 4. In DNA, the CDR3 is TGTGCCAGCAGTGAACAGGGGGCGGACGGCTACACCTTC. Its protein product is CASSEQGADGYTF.

The V and J genes are TRBV9 and TRBJ2-1; D is possibly TRBD1 (5 bases). This CDR3 contains 13 residues. With 3 bases removed from V and 11 bases from J, the gap between germline ends came to 15 bases. Germline values: CDR1 SGDLS, CDR2 YYNGEE. In DNA, the CDR3 is TGTGCCAGCAGCGGATACCCACAGGTTCAGCAGTTCTTC. It is translated as CASSGYPQVQQFF.

The genes are TRBV18 and TRBJ1-4; perhaps TRBD1 as D (6 bases). V lost 3 bases and J lost 1, with 12 bases in between. The CDR3 runs to 16 residues. Germline assignment: CDR1 KGHSH and CDR2 LQKENI. CDR3 in amino acids: CASSPSGGGTNEKLFF. The CDR3 DNA reads as TGTGCCAGCTCACCTTCGGGGGGCGGAACTAATGAAAAACTGTTTTTT. Drawing the rest from reference TRBV18 and TRBJ1-4, the complete variable domain is NAGVMQNPRHLVRRRGQEARLRCSPMKGHSHVYWYRQLPEEGLKFMVYLQKENIIDESGMPKERFSAEFPKEGPSILRIQQVVRGDSAAYFCASSPSGGGTNEKLFFGSGTQLSVL.

The chain has TRBV7-2 and TRBJ2-2; no firm D call. Germline CDR1 is SGHTA and CDR2 is FQGNSA. V lost 9 bases and J 0 bases, leaving 11 bases between the germline ends. The CDR3 contains 14 residues. In nucleotides, the CDR3 is TGTGCCAGTGCATACCAGGCGAACACCGGGGAGCTGTTTTTT. Translation gives CASAYQANTGELFF. Complete variable domain (other parts from reference TRBV7-2 and TRBJ2-2): GAGVSQSPSNKVTEKGKDVELRCDPISGHTALYWYRQSLGQGLEFLIYFQGNSAPDKSGLPSDRFSAERTGGSVSTLTIQRTQQEDSAVYLCASAYQANTGELFFGEGSRLTVL.

V gene TRBV6-6 combines with J gene TRBJ2-5; D is ambiguous. Trimming took 6 bases from V and 5 from J, leaving 13 bases between them. Germline V gives CDR1 MNHNY, CDR2 SVGAGI (reference sequence). The CDR3 consists of 13 residues. This chain's CDR3 is CASSPGSWETQYF. CDR3 bases: TGTGCCAGCAGCCCCGGGTCCTGGGAGACCCAGTACTTC.

The chain recombines TRBV11-2 with TRBJ2-5; TRBD2 matches 10 bases. Unmatched junction bases numbered 15, after V lost 7 bases and J lost 4 bases. Germline V lookup: CDR1 SGHAT, CDR2 FQNNGV. The CDR3 runs to 17 residues. The CDR3 DNA sequence: TGTGCCAGCATAACAACAGGGACGGCTAGCGGGAGAGAGACCCAGTACTTC. Its translation: CASITTGTASGRETQYF.

This chain links TRBV4-2 with TRBJ1-1; 7 nucleotides align to TRBD1. Germline assignment: CDR1 LGHNA and CDR2 YNFKEQ. This CDR3 is built from 14 residues. The V and J ends lost 8 bases and 5 bases, in that order; junction bases with no gene match: 11. The CDR3 region has the DNA TGTGCCAGCGGAGAGAGGGGGCAGAGTACTGAAGCTTTCTTT. Protein product: CASGERGQSTEAFF.

This sequence joins TRBV6-5 and TRBJ2-3, with D possibly matching TRBD1 (5 bases). CDR3 length equals 14 residues. Deletions cut 8 bases from V and 4 bases from J, with 16 bases between. The germline V gene has CDR1 MNHEY and CDR2 SVGAGI. The CDR3 protein is CASRTAWGADTQYF. The CDR3 coding sequence is TGTGCCAGCCGAACGGCGTGGGGCGCAGATACGCAGTATTTT.

The chain couples TRBV28 to TRBJ1-3, with a tentative D call TRBD1 (5 bases). This CDR3 comprises 15 residues. With 6 bases removed from V and 4 bases from J, the gap between germline ends came to 16 bases. Germline V CDR1 and CDR2: MDHEN, SYDVKM. This CDR3 is CASSRRGLLGNTIYF. DNA of the CDR3: TGTGCCAGCAGCCGACGGGGGTTGTTGGGAAACACCATATATTTT.